One and the same sample provided the 19 T cell receptor beta chains below, sequenced in a study of OX40 agonist ivuxolimab in advanced cancers. Assay used: immunoSEQ multiplex PCR; TCRdb lists only in-frame clones, some missing. This sample has tens of thousands of clones, with more than 85% found just once. Material: CD4+ or CD8+ T cells sorted from blood, obtained in a trial of the OX40 agonist ivuxolimab. These receptors originate from an adult with an advanced solid tumor such as melanoma, head and neck, liver or kidney cancer.

The table lists this clone with a few counts. This specimen includes other DNA sequences encoding the same CDR3. V gene TRBV5-8 combines with J gene TRBJ2-2, with TRBD1 as a possible D gene (6 bases). CDR3 length: 15 residues. The germline gives CDR1 SGHTS, CDR2 YDEGEE. V was shortened by 1 base and J by 5 bases, with 12 bases between the two germline ends. The CDR3 DNA follows: TGTGCCAGCAGCTTGTCCCAGGGGCGAACCGGGGAGCTGTTTTTT. Its protein is CASSLSQGRTGELFF.

The V gene is TRBV6-4, the J gene TRBJ2-1; D gene unclear. Deletions cut 3 bases from V and 11 bases from J, with 14 bases between. The CDR3 length is 13 residues. Looked up from germline, CDR1 is MRHNA and CDR2 is SNTAGT. The CDR3 sequence: CASSERELSKQFF. The DNA for the CDR3 is TGTGCCAGCAGTGAAAGGGAACTCTCGAAGCAGTTCTTC.

This chain connects TRBV6-1 to TRBJ1-3; a possible D gene is TRBD1 (5 bases). The CDR3 has 15 residues. CDR1 is MNHNS, CDR2 SASEGT, per germline. The germline V and J ends were trimmed by 6 bases and 0 bases, with 12 bases remaining between them. In nucleotides, the CDR3 is TGTGCCAGCAGCGAACAGGACGTCTCTGGAAACACCATATATTTT. Its translation: CASSEQDVSGNTIYF.

The CDR3 nucleotides read TGTGCCAGCAGCTTCGGGGGGCCTAATGAAAAACTGTTTTTT. As protein: CASSFGGPNEKLFF. The V gene is TRBV7-9, the J gene TRBJ1-4, with D possibly being TRBD1 (6 bases). With 3 bases removed from V and 3 bases from J, the gap between germline ends came to 8 bases. The germline gives CDR1 SEHNR, CDR2 FQNEAQ (reference sequence). This CDR3 region has 14 residues.

The V gene is TRBV2, the J gene TRBJ2-1; 15 bases are a match to TRBD2. Looked up from germline, CDR1 is SNHLY and CDR2 is FYNNEI. The CDR3 runs 15 residues. Trimming took 8 bases from V and 9 from J; bases not matched to a gene: 8. The chain's CDR3 is CASGWTSGRASEQFF. CDR3 nucleotides: TGTGCCAGCGGTTGGACTAGCGGGAGGGCCTCTGAGCAGTTCTTC.

The chain recombines TRBV2 with TRBJ1-5; 7 nucleotides line up with TRBD1. The J segment lost 6 bases and the V segment lost 6 bases, leaving 8 bases of the junction unmatched. CDR1 is SNHLY and CDR2 is FYNNEI in the germline V gene. There are 14 residues in the CDR3. The CDR3 loop is CASRAGTVGQPQHF. The CDR3 region has the DNA TGTGCCAGCAGGGCCGGGACAGTGGGTCAGCCCCAGCATTTT.

The chain recombines TRBV7-8 with TRBJ2-7; 7 bases fit TRBD1. In germline, CDR1 is SGHVS, CDR2 FQNEAQ. Trimming at V came to 5 bases and at J to 0 bases, leaving 10 bases not matched to a gene. The CDR3 loop spans 16 amino acids. The CDR3 loop is CASSLSQGVLSYEQYF. The CDR3 region has the DNA TGTGCCAGCAGCCTAAGTCAGGGGGTCCTCTCCTACGAGCAGTACTTC.

This clone was seen once. In DNA form, the CDR3 reads TGTGCCAGCAGCTTGTATAGGGGCAATGAGCAGTTCTTC. This encodes CASSLYRGNEQFF. V gene TRBV5-6 combines with J gene TRBJ2-1, with D perhaps TRBD1 (5 bases). The CDR3 spans 13 residues. V lost 1 base to trimming and J lost 6 bases, with 8 bases between them. From germline, CDR1 is SGHDT and CDR2 YYEEEE.

The chain is built from TRBV28 and TRBJ1-3, with D hard to call. The CDR3 totals 13 residues. CDR1 and CDR2 (germline): MDHEN, SYDVKM. Between the trimmed V and J ends, which lost 3 bases and 4 bases, there was a span of 7 bases. CDR3 nucleotides: TGTGCCAGCAGTTTGCAACAGGGAAACACCATATATTTT. As protein: CASSLQQGNTIYF.

This clone was observed once. This chain connects TRBV28 to TRBJ1-2; TRBD1 might be the D (5 bases). Germline V gene data show CDR1 as MDHEN and CDR2 as SYDVKM. The CDR3 totals 15 residues. The ends were cut back, 2 bases at V and 4 bases at J, with 14 bases in the middle. CDR3 sequence reads: CASSLTRTSSYGYTF. CDR3 in DNA: TGTGCCAGCAGTTTAACCAGGACAAGCTCCTATGGCTACACCTTC.

The V and J genes are TRBV6-1 and TRBJ2-1; 8 bases map to TRBD1. Germline CDR1 and CDR2: MNHNS and SASEGT. The CDR3 totals 13 residues. The V gene end was trimmed by 6 bases and the J gene end by 6 bases; junction bases not matched to a gene: 4. CDR3 amino acids: CASRATGGNEQFF. The CDR3 DNA reads as TGTGCCAGCAGAGCTACAGGGGGCAATGAGCAGTTCTTC.

This clone has just one count. The chain joins TRBV28 to TRBJ1-4; 7 positions match TRBD1. The CDR3 consists of 15 residues. With 5 bases clipped from V and 1 base from J, the junction kept 4 bases outside the gene matches. CDR1 and CDR2 from the germline V gene are MDHEN and SYDVKM. CDR3 in DNA: TGTGCCAGCAGTCCCCGGACAGGAACTAATGAAAAACTGTTTTTT. It yields the protein CASSPRTGTNEKLFF.

The chain is built from TRBV7-2 and TRBJ1-4; the match to TRBD1 covers 7 bases. The CDR3 spans 15 residues. Germline V gives CDR1 SGHTA, CDR2 FQGNSA. The junction had 1 base not matched to a gene; V was cut back by 0 bases and J by 3 bases. In nucleotides, the CDR3 is TGTGCCAGCAGCTTAGCCGGACAGGCTAATGAAAAACTGTTTTTT. Translation gives CASSLAGQANEKLFF.

The CDR3 region has the DNA TGTGCCAGCAGACCGGGACTAGCGGGCCTCACAGATACGCAGTATTTT. It specifies CASRPGLAGLTDTQYF. V usage is TRBV25-1 and J usage is TRBJ2-3, with 12 bases matching TRBD2. The CDR3 is 16 residues long. The germline V gene encodes CDR1 MGHDK and CDR2 SYGVNS. V trimming: 6 bases; J trimming: 2 bases; junction bases outside the gene matches: 6.

The chain recombines TRBV5-1 with TRBJ1-1; 7 bases fit TRBD1. The CDR3 is made up of 14 amino acids. Germline CDR1 is SGHRS and CDR2 is YFSETQ. V shed 4 bases, J shed 5 bases, and the junction held 8 bases outside the gene matches. The CDR3, as DNA: TGCGCCAGCAGCGGCCTCAGGGGGGTGACTGAAGCTTTCTTT. Translation: CASSGLRGVTEAFF.

This sequence joins TRBV6-1 and TRBJ1-5; D is perhaps TRBD1 (5 bases). The V end lost 1 base, the J end lost 5 bases, and 12 bases lay between the germline ends. Germline V gene sequence: CDR1 MNHNS, CDR2 SASEGT. The CDR3 sequence is 15 residues long. Here the CDR3 DNA reads TGTGCCAGCAGTGAAGTCGGGGGTGGTTATCAGCCCCAGCATTTT. Protein sequence: CASSEVGGGYQPQHF.

The J gene is TRBJ2-3, the V gene TRBV10-3, with D possibly being TRBD2 (5 bases). Deletions cut 4 bases from V and 5 bases from J, with 13 bases between. The germline V gene has CDR1 ENHRY and CDR2 SYGVKD. The CDR3 consists of 14 residues. In DNA, the CDR3 is TGTGCCATCAGTGGGTCGAATAGCGTAGATACGCAGTATTTT. The encoded protein is CAISGSNSVDTQYF.

The rearrangement joins TRBV15 to TRBJ1-3; 8 bases agree with TRBD1. Germline-derived CDR1 and CDR2 are LNHNV and YYDKDF (reference sequence). This CDR3 is 15 amino acids long. Germline trimming cut 2 bases from V and 3 bases from J; bases unmatched to any gene: 3. The CDR3 is CATSRLDRDGNTIYF. The CDR3 DNA is TGTGCCACCAGCAGACTGGACAGGGATGGAAACACCATATATTTT.

The V and J genes are TRBV11-2 and TRBJ2-7; no firm D call. The germline CDR1 and CDR2 sequences are SGHAT and FQNNGV. This CDR3 is 14 amino acids long. With 1 base removed from V and 3 bases from J, the gap between germline ends came to 10 bases. CDR3 amino acids: CASSLALFDYEQYF. The CDR3 DNA is TGTGCCAGCAGCTTAGCTCTCTTTGACTACGAGCAGTACTTC.